Following are 23 T cell receptor beta chains from one sample sequenced in a study of blood T cell repertoires in COVID-19. The repertoire was sequenced with immunoSEQ multiplex PCR; TCRdb's copy has only in-frame clones and lacks some. The table lists 150,000 or so clones, 80% of them singletons, with less than 4% in the top ten. Sequencing used PBMCs or T cells enriched from blood (not recorded which). The receptor source for this set is a woman aged 55 to 70 who had recovered from COVID-19.

The V call is TRBV18, the J call TRBJ2-3, with 10 bases identical to TRBD2. Germline CDR1 KGHSH, CDR2 LQKENI. The CDR3 totals 16 residues. V lost 2 bases and J lost 5; bases outside the gene matches: 7. CDR3 region: CASSPRQAGGQDTQYF. The CDR3 DNA reads as TGTGCCAGCTCACCAAGGCAAGCGGGGGGGCAAGATACGCAGTATTTT.

The chain employs TRBV10-2 and TRBJ1-2; a weak D match, TRBD1 (5 bases). Germline CDR1 and CDR2: WSHSY and SAAADI. Deletions cut 2 bases from V and 3 bases from J, with 10 bases between. There are 14 residues in the CDR3. CDR3: CASSEAGWDYGYTF. The DNA of the CDR3 is TGCGCCAGCAGTGAGGCAGGGTGGGACTATGGCTACACCTTC.

The chain employs TRBV30 and TRBJ2-5; a weak D match, TRBD1 (6 bases). The germline gives CDR1 GTSNPN, CDR2 SVGIG (reference sequence). Trimming pared 2 bases from V and 2 bases from J, leaving 12 bases between. This CDR3 spans 14 amino acids. CDR3 region: CAWSSWTAQETQYF. The CDR3 region has the DNA TGTGCCTGGAGTAGCTGGACAGCTCAAGAGACCCAGTACTTC.

The chain combines TRBV7-9 with TRBJ2-2; 7 bases align to TRBD1. CDR3 length: 14 amino acids. Germline V gene data show CDR1 as SEHNR and CDR2 as FQNEAQ (reference sequence). Trimming cost V 7 bases and J 0 bases; bases outside gene matches: 2. This CDR3 reads CASTDRANTGELFF. The CDR3 DNA reads TGTGCCAGCACAGACAGGGCGAACACCGGGGAGCTGTTTTTT.

This clone turned up a few times. CDR3 DNA sequence: TGTGCCAGCAGTGATTCAACAGGGAGTCAGCCCCAGCATTTT. Translation: CASSDSTGSQPQHF. The chain links TRBV25-1 to TRBJ1-5; maybe TRBD1 (6 bases). Trimming pared 3 bases from V and 6 bases from J, leaving 12 bases between. Germline CDR1 reads MGHDK; CDR2 reads SYGVNS. The CDR3 loop spans 14 amino acids.

This chain links TRBV7-3 with TRBJ2-3; 10 bases are a match to TRBD2. Germline CDR1 reads SGHTA; CDR2 reads FQGTGA. The CDR3 has 17 residues. The trim removed 3 bases at V and 7 bases at J, leaving 13 bases unmatched. In DNA, the CDR3 is TGTGCCAGCAGCTTTAGCGGGGGGCCACTAATTTCTAATACGCAGTATTTT. Encoded protein: CASSFSGGPLISNTQYF.

In nucleotides, the CDR3 is TGTGCCAGCAGTGGGGGGGGCGGTGTTAGCAATCAGCCCCAGCATTTT. As protein: CASSGGGGVSNQPQHF. The rearrangement links TRBV2 to TRBJ1-5; a weak D match, TRBD1 (6 bases). Germline V CDR1 and CDR2: SNHLY, FYNNEI. This CDR3 comprises 16 residues. V was shortened by 4 bases and J by 0 bases, with 13 bases between the two germline ends. The full variable domain, in which reference TRBV2 and TRBJ1-5 provide the parts outside the CDR3, is EPEVTQTPSHQVTQMGQEVILRCVPISNHLYFYWYRQILGQKVEFLVSFYNNEISEKSEIFDDQFSVERPDGSNFTLKIRSTKLEDSAMYFCASSGGGGVSNQPQHFGDGTRLSIL.

This chain connects TRBV6-5 to TRBJ2-3; TRBD2 matches at 7 bases. The CDR3 has 14 residues. The V segment lost 7 bases and the J segment 2 bases; nucleotides outside the gene matches: 6. The germline CDR1 and CDR2 sequences are MNHEY and SVGAGI. CDR3 nucleotide sequence: TGTGCCAGCACCTTGACTAGCTACACAGATACGCAGTATTTT. It yields the protein CASTLTSYTDTQYF.

The J gene is TRBJ2-2, the V gene TRBV18; a weak D match, TRBD1 (6 bases). Germline CDR1 KGHSH, CDR2 LQKENI. Trimming shortened V by 3 bases and J by 4 bases, and 12 bases separated the two germline ends. The CDR3 consists of 15 residues. In DNA, the CDR3 is TGTGCCAGCTCACCGACACAGGGTACCACCGGGGAGCTGTTTTTT. Amino acid sequence: CASSPTQGTTGELFF.

This chain joins TRBV19 and TRBJ2-5, with 7 bases lining up with TRBD2. This CDR3 contains 14 residues. J was trimmed by 5 bases and V by 4 bases; bases with no gene match: 7. CDR1 LNHDA and CDR2 SQIVND come from the germline V gene (reference sequence). The CDR3 nucleotides read TGTGCCAGTAGTAACCCCCGGGGGGAGGAGACCCAGTACTTC. Its translation: CASSNPRGEETQYF.

CDR3 DNA sequence: TGTGCCAGTAGTATGTGGGACAGATCCTACGAGCAGTACTTC. It yields the protein CASSMWDRSYEQYF. This chain connects TRBV19 to TRBJ2-7, with TRBD1 matching 7 bases. Germline V CDR1 and CDR2: LNHDA, SQIVND (reference sequence). V was pared by 3 bases and J by 1 base, with 3 bases of the junction left unmatched. The CDR3 loop spans 14 amino acids.

This clone was found a few times. V is TRBV12-5 and J is TRBJ2-5; tentative D call: TRBD1 (6 bases). CDR3 length: 17 residues. V lost 4 bases, J lost 2 bases, and 20 bases lay in between. Germline CDR1 is LGHNT and CDR2 is FRNRAP. The CDR3 coding sequence is TGTGCTAGTGGTTCGCTCGATTACAGGGTTGGGCAAGAGACCCAGTACTTC. Amino acid sequence: CASGSLDYRVGQETQYF.

The V and J genes are TRBV6-1 and TRBJ2-3; a weak D match, TRBD2 (6 bases). CDR1 and CDR2 from the germline V gene are MNHNS and SASEGT. Trimming removed 4 bases from V and 6 bases from J, with 23 bases in between. There are 17 residues in the CDR3. DNA for the CDR3: TGTGCCAGCAGTGCGACTCAACCCGGGACTTCAAAGGATACGCAGTATTTT. Protein product: CASSATQPGTSKDTQYF.

V usage is TRBV6-5 and J usage is TRBJ1-6, with D unresolved. CDR1 MNHEY and CDR2 SVGAGI come from the germline V gene. Trimming removed 2 bases at V and 5 bases at J, with 10 bases between. The CDR3 spans 15 residues. The CDR3 sequence is CASSYVQPNNSPLHF. The DNA for the CDR3 is TGTGCCAGCAGTTACGTACAGCCTAATAATTCACCCCTCCACTTT.

This sequence joins TRBV11-2 and TRBJ1-1; possible D gene TRBD1, 5 bases. The CDR3 loop spans 13 amino acids. With 0 bases removed from V and 3 bases from J, the gap between germline ends came to 5 bases. The germline CDR1 and CDR2 sequences are SGHAT and FQNNGV. The CDR3 coding sequence is TGTGCCAGCAGCTTAGACAGGGACACTGAAGCTTTCTTT. Translated, it gives CASSLDRDTEAFF.

V is TRBV5-1 and J is TRBJ2-7; a possible D gene is TRBD1 (5 bases). Trimming pared 2 bases from V and 0 bases from J, leaving 6 bases between. Germline V gives CDR1 SGHRS, CDR2 YFSETQ. The CDR3 spans 13 residues. This CDR3 reads CASSFQGSYEQYF. CDR3 sequence (DNA): TGCGCCAGCAGCTTTCAGGGCTCCTACGAGCAGTACTTC. Complete variable domain (other parts from reference TRBV5-1 and TRBJ2-7): KAGVTQTPRYLIKTRGQQVTLSCSPISGHRSVSWYQQTPGQGLQFLFEYFSETQRNKGNFPGRFSGRQFSNSRSEMNVSTLELGDSALYLCASSFQGSYEQYFGPGTRLTVT.

The chain has TRBV7-9 and TRBJ2-7; maybe TRBD1 (6 bases). The germline V and J ends were trimmed by 8 bases and 4 bases, with 12 bases remaining between them. CDR1 and CDR2 from the germline V gene are SEHNR and FQNEAQ (reference sequence). This CDR3 has 12 amino acids. This CDR3 reads CASEGDTYEQYF. The CDR3 bases are TGTGCCAGCGAGGGGGACACTTACGAGCAGTACTTC.

The rearrangement links TRBV9 to TRBJ1-1; tentative D call: TRBD1 (5 bases). The V gene's germline CDR1 is SGDLS and CDR2 YYNGEE. This CDR3 has 14 amino acids. Trimming stripped 0 bases from V and 7 bases from J, with 13 bases between. DNA of the CDR3: TGTGCCAGCAGCGTAGAACAGGTCGTCAGTGAAGCTTTCTTT. Translating gives CASSVEQVVSEAFF.

The chain joins TRBV7-6 to TRBJ1-4; D call uncertain. Germline V CDR1 and CDR2: SGHVS, FNYEAQ. Trimming shortened V by 1 base and J by 0 bases, and 6 bases separated the two germline ends. The CDR3 is 15 residues long. The CDR3 is CASSLDFSTNEKLFF. The CDR3 DNA reads as TGTGCCAGCAGCTTAGACTTTTCAACTAATGAAAAACTGTTTTTT.

The V gene is TRBV2, the J gene TRBJ1-2; D gene unclear. CDR3 length: 12 amino acids. The germline V gene has CDR1 SNHLY and CDR2 FYNNEI. Trimming took off 6 bases at V and 8 bases at J, with 13 bases between the two ends. The CDR3 DNA reads TGTGCCAGCAGAAATTGGGAGTGGGGCTACACCTTC. It is translated as CASRNWEWGYTF.

The V call is TRBV12-3 or TRBV12-4, the J call TRBJ1-2; D may be TRBD1 (6 bases). The CDR3 length is 13 residues. Trimming left V 5 bases short and J 0 bases short, with 7 bases between. CDR3 bases: TGTGCCAGCAGTACAGGGTCTAACTATGGCTACACCTTC. Protein sequence: CASSTGSNYGYTF.

This clone was seen only once. The chain combines TRBV5-1 with TRBJ2-1; TRBD1 matches at 7 bases. With 4 bases clipped from V and 2 bases from J, the junction kept 6 bases outside the gene matches. This CDR3 has 15 amino acids. Germline-derived CDR1 and CDR2 are SGHRS and YFSETQ. CDR3 protein: CASSLGQAPYNEQFF. DNA for the CDR3: TGCGCCAGCAGCCTCGGACAGGCCCCCTACAATGAGCAGTTCTTC.

This chain links TRBV3-1 (or the pseudogene TRBV3-2) with TRBJ1-1; TRBD1 matches at 7 bases. V shed 3 bases, J shed 6 bases, and the junction held 10 bases outside the gene matches. The CDR3 is made up of 15 amino acids. Germline lookup yields CDR1 LGHDT and CDR2 YNNKEL (reference sequence). The CDR3 loop reads CASSQDLRQGAEAFF. In DNA, the CDR3 is TGTGCCAGCAGCCAGGACCTGAGACAGGGCGCTGAAGCTTTCTTT.